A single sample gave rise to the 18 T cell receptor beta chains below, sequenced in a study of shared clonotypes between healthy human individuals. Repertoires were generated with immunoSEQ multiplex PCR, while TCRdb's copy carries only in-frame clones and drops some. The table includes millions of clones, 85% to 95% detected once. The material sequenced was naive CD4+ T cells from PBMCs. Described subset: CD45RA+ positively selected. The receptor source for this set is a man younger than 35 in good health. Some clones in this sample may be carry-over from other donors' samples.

The CDR3 region is CASSFRGGGYTF. In nucleotides, the CDR3 is TGTGCCAGTAGTTTCCGGGGCGGCGGCTACACCTTC. The rearrangement joins TRBV19 to TRBJ1-2; a weak D match, TRBD1 (5 bases). V dropped 5 bases and J dropped 8 bases, with 12 bases sitting between them. The CDR3 contains 12 residues. Looked up from germline, CDR1 is LNHDA and CDR2 is SQIVND (reference sequence).

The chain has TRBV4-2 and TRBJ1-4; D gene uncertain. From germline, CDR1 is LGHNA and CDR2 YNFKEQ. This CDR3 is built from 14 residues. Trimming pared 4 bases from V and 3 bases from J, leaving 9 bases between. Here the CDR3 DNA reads TGTGCCAGCAGCCGCCCCGGGCCTAATGAAAAACTGTTTTTT. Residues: CASSRPGPNEKLFF.

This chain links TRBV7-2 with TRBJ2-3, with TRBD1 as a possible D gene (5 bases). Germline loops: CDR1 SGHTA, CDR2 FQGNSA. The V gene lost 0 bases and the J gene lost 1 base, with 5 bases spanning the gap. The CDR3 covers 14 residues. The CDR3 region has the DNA TGTGCCAGCAGCTTAGCGACAGGCACAGATACGCAGTATTTT. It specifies CASSLATGTDTQYF.

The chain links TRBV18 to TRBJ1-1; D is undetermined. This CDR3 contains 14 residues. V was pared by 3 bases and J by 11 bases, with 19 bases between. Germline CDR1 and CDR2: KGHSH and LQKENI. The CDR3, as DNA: TGTGCCAGCTCACCCCTACCCCGGCCTTTAGGGGCTTTCTTT. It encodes CASSPLPRPLGAFF.

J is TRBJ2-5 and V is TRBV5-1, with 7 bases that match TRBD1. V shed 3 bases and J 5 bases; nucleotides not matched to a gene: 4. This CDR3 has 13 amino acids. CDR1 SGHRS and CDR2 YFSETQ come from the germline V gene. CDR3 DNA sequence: TGCGCCAGCAGCTCGGTCAGGGGGGAGACCCAGTACTTC. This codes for CASSSVRGETQYF.

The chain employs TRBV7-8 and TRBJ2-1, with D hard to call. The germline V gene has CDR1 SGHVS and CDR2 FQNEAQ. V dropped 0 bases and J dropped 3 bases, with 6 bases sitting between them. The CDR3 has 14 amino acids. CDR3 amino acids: CASSLAAIYNEQFF. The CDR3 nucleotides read TGTGCCAGCAGCTTAGCAGCGATCTACAATGAGCAGTTCTTC.

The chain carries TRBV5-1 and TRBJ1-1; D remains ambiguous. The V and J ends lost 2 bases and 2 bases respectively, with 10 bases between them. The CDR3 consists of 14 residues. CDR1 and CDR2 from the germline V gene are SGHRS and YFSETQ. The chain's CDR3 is CASSFRSQNTEAFF. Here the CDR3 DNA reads TGCGCCAGCAGCTTTCGGTCTCAAAACACTGAAGCTTTCTTT.

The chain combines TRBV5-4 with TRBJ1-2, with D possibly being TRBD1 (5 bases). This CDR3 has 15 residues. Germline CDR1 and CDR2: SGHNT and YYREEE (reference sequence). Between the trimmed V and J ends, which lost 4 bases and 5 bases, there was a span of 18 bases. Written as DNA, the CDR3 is TGTGCCAGCAGCCCCGGATTCGCAGGGTGGTATGGCTACACCTTC. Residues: CASSPGFAGWYGYTF.

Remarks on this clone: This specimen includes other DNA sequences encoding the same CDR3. CDR3 nucleotide sequence: TGTGCCAGCAGTTACGGGCAGGGAGGCACTGAAGCTTTCTTT. Its protein product is CASSYGQGGTEAFF. The chain is built from TRBV6-5 and TRBJ1-1, with D perhaps TRBD1 (5 bases). The CDR3 spans 14 residues. Trimming left V 2 bases short and J 4 bases short, with 11 bases between. Germline V gene data show CDR1 as MNHEY and CDR2 as SVGAGI.

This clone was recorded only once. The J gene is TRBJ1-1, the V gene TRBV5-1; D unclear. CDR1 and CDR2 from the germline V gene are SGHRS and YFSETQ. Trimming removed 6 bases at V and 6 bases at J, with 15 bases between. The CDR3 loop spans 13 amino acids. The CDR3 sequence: CASILEGTSEAFF. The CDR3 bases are TGCGCCAGCATATTAGAGGGAACTTCTGAAGCTTTCTTT.

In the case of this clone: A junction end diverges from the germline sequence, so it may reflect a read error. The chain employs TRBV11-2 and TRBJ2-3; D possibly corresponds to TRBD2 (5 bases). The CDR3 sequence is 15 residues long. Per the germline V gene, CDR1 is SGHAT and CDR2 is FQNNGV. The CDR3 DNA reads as TGCGCCAGCAGCCAAGAGGGCTCCCGCGGGGATACGCAGTATTTT. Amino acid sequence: CASSQEGSRGDTQYF.

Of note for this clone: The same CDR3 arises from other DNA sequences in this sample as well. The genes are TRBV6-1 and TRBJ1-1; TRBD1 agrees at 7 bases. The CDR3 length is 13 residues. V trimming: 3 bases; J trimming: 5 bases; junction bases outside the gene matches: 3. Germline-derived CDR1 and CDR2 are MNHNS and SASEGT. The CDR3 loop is CASSEAGGTEAFF. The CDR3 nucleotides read TGTGCCAGCAGTGAGGCAGGGGGGACTGAAGCTTTCTTT.

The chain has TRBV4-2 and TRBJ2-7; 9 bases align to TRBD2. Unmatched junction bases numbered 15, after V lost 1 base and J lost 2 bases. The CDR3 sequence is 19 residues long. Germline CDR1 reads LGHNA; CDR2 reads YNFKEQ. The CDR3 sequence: CASSQGPSGRQPTAYEQYF. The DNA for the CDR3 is TGTGCCAGCAGCCAAGGACCCAGCGGGAGGCAACCTACCGCCTACGAGCAGTACTTC.

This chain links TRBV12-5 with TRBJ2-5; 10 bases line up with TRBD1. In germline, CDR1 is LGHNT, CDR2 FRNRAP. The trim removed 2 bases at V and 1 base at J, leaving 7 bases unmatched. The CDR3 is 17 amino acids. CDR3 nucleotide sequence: TGTGCTAGTGGTTTGACCTGGACAGGGGGATCCCAAGAGACCCAGTACTTC. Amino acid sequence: CASGLTWTGGSQETQYF.

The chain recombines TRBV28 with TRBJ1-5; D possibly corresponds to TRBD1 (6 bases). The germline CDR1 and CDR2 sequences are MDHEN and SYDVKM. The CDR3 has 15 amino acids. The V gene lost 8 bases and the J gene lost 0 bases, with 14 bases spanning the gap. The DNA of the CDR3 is TGTGCCAGCCGAAGGGGGGGGAATAGCAATCAGCCCCAGCATTTT. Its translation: CASRRGGNSNQPQHF.

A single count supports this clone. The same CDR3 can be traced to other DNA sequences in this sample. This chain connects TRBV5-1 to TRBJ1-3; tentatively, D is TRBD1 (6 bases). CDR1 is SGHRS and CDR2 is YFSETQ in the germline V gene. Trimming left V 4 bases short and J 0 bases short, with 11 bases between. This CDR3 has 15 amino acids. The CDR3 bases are TGCGCCAGCAGCCTAGAGGGGGTCTCTGGAAACACCATATATTTT. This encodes CASSLEGVSGNTIYF.

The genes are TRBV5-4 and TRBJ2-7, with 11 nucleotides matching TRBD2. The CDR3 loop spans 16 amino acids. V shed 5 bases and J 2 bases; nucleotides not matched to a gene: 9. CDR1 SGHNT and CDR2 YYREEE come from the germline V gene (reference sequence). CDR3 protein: CASRPTLAGGPYEQYF. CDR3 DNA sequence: TGTGCCAGCAGGCCTACCCTAGCGGGAGGACCCTACGAGCAGTACTTC.

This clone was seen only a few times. CDR3 protein: CASSVENRAGEKLFF. The CDR3 coding sequence is TGTGCCAGCAGCGTAGAAAACAGGGCTGGGGAAAAACTGTTTTTT. The V and J genes are TRBV9 and TRBJ1-4, with a possible D match to TRBD1 (6 bases). Germline-derived CDR1 and CDR2 are SGDLS and YYNGEE. V was trimmed by 0 bases and J by 8 bases, leaving 14 bases between them. The CDR3 has 15 residues.